This TCR beta chain was recorded in a study of cytomegalovirus exposure and HLA in healthy donors. Study-level results: What a later analysis showed was that several of the most significant clusters appeared linked to common viral pathogens. Productive status was seen about 90% or about 30% of the time for most TCR beta V segments in an earlier analysis. Most CMV-associated TCR beta chains were later found to appear HLA-restricted.

Worth noting for this clone: Its antigen is currently unknown.

13 Jbeta primers and 60 Vbeta primers were used for the PCR. Assay: immunoSEQ multiplex PCR; the TCRdb copy retains only in-frame clones and omits some. The data show some 150,000 clones, over 60% seen once. The ends were cut back, 0 bases at V and 8 bases at J, with 10 bases in the middle. CDR1 and CDR2 from the germline V gene are SGHAT and FQNNGV. The CDR3 consists of 13 residues. This receptor was identified in a man between 40 and 49 years old in good health and CMV-seropositive. Sequencing was done on a sample of PBMCs. The chain uses TRBV11-2 and TRBJ1-2, with D perhaps TRBD1 (5 bases). The CDR3 reads CASSLDRAGGYTF. The CDR3 coding sequence is TGTGCCAGCAGCTTAGACAGGGCTGGAGGCTACACCTTC.